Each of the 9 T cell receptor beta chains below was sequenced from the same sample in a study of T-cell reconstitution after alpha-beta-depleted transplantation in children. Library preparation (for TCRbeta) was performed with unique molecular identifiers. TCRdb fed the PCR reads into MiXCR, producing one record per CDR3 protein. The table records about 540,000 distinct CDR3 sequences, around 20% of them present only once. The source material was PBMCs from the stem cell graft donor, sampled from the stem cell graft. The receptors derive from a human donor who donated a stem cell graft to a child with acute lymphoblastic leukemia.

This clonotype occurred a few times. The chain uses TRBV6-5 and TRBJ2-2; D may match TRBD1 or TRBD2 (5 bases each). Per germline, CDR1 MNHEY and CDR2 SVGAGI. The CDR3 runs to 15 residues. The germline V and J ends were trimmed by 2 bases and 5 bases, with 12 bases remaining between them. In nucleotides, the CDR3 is TGTGCCAGCAGTTACGGGACCCGGCGGACCGGGGAGCTGTTTTTT. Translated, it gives CASSYGTRRTGELFF.

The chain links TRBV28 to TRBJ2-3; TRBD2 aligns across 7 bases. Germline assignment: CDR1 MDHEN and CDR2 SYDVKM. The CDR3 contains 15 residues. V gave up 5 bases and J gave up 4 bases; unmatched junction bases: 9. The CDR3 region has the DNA TGTGCCAGCAGTGCTAGCGGAGCCTCCCCAGATACGCAGTATTTT. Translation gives CASSASGASPDTQYF.

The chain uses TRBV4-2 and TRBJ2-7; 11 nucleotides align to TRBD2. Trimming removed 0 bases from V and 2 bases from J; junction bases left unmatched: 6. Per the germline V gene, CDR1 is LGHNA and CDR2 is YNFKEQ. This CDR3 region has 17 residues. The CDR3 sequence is CASSQEGDSGRAYEQYF. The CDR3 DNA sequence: TGTGCCAGCAGCCAAGAAGGGGATAGCGGGAGGGCCTACGAGCAGTACTTC.

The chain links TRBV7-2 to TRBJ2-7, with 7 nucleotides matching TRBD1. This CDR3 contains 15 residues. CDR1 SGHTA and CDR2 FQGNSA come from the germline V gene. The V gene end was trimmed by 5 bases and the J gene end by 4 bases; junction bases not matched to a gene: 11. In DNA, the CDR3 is TGTGCCAGCAGCCCGAGGGGGCGTAGCGCGTACGAGCAGTACTTC. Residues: CASSPRGRSAYEQYF.

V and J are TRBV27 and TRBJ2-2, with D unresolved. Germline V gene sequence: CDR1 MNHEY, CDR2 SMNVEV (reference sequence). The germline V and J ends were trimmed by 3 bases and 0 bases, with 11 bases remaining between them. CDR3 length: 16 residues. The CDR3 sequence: CASSFSPEANTGELFF. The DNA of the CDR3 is TGTGCCAGCAGTTTTTCTCCAGAAGCGAACACCGGGGAGCTGTTTTTT.

CDR3 residues: CSPGAGGFYNEQFF. The DNA of the CDR3 is TGCAGTCCCGGGGCGGGAGGTTTCTACAATGAGCAGTTCTTC. This sequence joins TRBV20-1 and TRBJ2-1; the match to TRBD2 covers 8 bases. V lost 8 bases to trimming and J lost 3 bases; unmatched junction nucleotides: 9. The germline V gene has CDR1 DFQATT and CDR2 SNEGSKA (reference sequence). The CDR3 is 14 amino acids.

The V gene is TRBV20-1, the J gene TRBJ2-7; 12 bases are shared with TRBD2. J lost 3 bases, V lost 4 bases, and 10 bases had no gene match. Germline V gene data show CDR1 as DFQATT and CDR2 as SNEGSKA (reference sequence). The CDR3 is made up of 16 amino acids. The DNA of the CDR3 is TGCAGTGCTAACCGAAAGACTAGCGGGAGAGGCTACGAGCAGTACTTC. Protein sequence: CSANRKTSGRGYEQYF.

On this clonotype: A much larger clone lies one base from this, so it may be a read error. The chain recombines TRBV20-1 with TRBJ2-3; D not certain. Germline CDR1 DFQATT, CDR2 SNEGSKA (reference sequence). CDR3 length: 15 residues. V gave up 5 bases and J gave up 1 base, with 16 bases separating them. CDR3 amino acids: CSALKARERTDTQYF. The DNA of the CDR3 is TGCAGTGCTCTTAAAGCGCGAGAGCGCACAGATACGCAGTATTTT.

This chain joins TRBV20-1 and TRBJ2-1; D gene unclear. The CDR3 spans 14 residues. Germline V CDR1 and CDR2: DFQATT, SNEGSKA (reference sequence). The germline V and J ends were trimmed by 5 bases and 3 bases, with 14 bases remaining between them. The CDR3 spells CSAPLRGSYNEQFF. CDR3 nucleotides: TGCAGTGCTCCTCTACGCGGTAGCTACAATGAGCAGTTCTTC.